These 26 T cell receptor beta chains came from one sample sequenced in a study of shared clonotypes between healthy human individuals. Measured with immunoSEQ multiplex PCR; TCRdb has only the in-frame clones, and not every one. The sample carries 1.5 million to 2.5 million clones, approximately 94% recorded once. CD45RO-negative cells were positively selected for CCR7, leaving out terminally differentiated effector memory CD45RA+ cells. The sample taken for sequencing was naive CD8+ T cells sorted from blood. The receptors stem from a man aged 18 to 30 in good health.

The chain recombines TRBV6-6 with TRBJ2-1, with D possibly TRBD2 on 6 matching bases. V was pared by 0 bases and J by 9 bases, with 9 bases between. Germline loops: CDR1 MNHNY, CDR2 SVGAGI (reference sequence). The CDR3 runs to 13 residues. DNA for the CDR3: TGTGCCAGCAGTTACTCGGGACTCCTTGAGCAGTTCTTC. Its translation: CASSYSGLLEQFF.

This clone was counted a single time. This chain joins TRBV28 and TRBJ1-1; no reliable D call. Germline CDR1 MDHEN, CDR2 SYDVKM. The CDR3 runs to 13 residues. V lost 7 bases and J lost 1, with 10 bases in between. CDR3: CASTLYANTEAFF. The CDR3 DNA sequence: TGTGCCAGCACCCTTTACGCGAACACTGAAGCTTTCTTT.

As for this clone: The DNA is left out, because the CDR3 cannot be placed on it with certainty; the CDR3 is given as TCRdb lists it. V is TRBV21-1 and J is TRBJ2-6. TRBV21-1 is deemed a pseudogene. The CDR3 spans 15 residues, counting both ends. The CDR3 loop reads CASSKVGPGANVLTF.

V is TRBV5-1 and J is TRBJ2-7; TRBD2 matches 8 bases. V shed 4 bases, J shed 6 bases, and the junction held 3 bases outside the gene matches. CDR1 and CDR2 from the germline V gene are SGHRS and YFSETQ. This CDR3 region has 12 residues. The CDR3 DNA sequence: TGCGCCAGCAGCCTTACTAGCGGCGAGCAGTACTTC. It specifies CASSLTSGEQYF.

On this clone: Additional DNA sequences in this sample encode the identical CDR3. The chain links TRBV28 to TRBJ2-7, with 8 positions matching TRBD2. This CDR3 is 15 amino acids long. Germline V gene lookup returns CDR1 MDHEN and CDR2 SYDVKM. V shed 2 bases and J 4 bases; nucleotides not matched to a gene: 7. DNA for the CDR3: TGTGCCAGCAGTTTAGGGCCGGGGGGGACTTACGAGCAGTACTTC. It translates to CASSLGPGGTYEQYF.

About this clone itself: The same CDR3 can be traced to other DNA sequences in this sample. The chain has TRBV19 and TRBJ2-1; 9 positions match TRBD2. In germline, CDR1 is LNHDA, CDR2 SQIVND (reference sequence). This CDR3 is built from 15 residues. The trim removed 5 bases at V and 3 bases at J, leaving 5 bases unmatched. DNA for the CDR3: TGTGCCAGTAGTTCTCTAGCGGGAATCTACAATGAGCAGTTCTTC. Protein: CASSSLAGIYNEQFF. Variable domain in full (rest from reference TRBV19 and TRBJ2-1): DGGITQSPKYLFRKEGQNVTLSCEQNLNHDAMYWYRQDPGQGLRLIYYSQIVNDFQKGDIAEGYSVSREKKESFPLTVTSAQKNPTAFYLCASSSLAGIYNEQFFGPGTRLTVL.

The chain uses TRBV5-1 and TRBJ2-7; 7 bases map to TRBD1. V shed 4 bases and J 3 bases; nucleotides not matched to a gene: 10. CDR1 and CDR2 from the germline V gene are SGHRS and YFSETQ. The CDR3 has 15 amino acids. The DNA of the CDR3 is TGCGCCAGCAGCCCAACGGACAGGAATCACTACGAGCAGTACTTC. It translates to CASSPTDRNHYEQYF.

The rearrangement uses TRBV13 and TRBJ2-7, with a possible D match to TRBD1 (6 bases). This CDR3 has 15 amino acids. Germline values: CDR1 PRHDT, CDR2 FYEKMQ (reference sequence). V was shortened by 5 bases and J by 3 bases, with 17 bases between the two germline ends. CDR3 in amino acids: CASSLRGGQYYEQYF. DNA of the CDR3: TGTGCCAGCAGCCTAAGGGGCGGACAGTACTACGAGCAGTACTTC.

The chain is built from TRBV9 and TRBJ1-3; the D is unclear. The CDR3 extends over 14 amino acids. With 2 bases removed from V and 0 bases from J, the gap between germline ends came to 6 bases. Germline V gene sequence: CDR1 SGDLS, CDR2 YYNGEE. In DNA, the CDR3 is TGTGCCAGCAGCGTCCACAGCTCTGGAAACACCATATATTTT. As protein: CASSVHSSGNTIYF. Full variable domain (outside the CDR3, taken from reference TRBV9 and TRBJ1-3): DSGVTQTPKHLITATGQRVTLRCSPRSGDLSVYWYQQSLDQGLQFLIQYYNGEERAKGNILERFSAQQFPDLHSELNLSSLELGDSALYFCASSVHSSGNTIYFGEGSWLTVV.

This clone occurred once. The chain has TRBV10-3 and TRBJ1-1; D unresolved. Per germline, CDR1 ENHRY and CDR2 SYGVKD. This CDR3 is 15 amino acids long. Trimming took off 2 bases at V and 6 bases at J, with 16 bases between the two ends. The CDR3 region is CAISEPQRTGPEAFF. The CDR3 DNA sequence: TGTGCCATCAGTGAGCCCCAACGGACGGGTCCTGAAGCTTTCTTT.

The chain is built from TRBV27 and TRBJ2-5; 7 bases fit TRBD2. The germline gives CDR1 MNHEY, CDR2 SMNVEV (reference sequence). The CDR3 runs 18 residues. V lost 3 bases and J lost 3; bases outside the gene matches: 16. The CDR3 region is CASSFLSSRDGREETQYF. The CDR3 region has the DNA TGTGCCAGCAGTTTTTTATCATCGCGGGATGGGAGGGAAGAGACCCAGTACTTC.

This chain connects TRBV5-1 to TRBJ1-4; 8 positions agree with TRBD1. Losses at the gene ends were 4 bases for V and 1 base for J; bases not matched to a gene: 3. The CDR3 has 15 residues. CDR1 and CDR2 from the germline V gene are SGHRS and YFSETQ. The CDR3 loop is CASSTDRVTNEKLFF. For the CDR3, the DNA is TGCGCCAGCAGCACGGACAGGGTAACTAATGAAAAACTGTTTTTT.

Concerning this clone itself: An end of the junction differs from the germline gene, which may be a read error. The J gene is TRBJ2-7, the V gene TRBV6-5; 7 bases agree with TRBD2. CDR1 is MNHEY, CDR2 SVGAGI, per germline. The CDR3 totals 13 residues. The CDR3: CASSETSSHEQYF. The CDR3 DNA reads TGTGCCAGCAGTGAGACTAGCTCCCACGAGCAGTACTTC.

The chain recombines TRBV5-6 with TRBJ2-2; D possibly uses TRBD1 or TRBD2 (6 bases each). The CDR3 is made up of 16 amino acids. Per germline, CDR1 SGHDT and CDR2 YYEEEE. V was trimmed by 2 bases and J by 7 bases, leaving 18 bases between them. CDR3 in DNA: TGTGCCAGCAGCTTAGAGCTACAGGGAGGTAGCGGGGAGCTGTTTTTT. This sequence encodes CASSLELQGGSGELFF.

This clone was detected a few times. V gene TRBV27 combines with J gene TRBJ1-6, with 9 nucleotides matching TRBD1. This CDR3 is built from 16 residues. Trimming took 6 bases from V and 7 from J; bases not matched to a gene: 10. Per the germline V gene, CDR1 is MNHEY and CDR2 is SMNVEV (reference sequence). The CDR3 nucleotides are TGTGCCAGCAGCCTAGGGCCTGGGACAGGGAATTCACCCCTCCACTTT. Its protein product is CASSLGPGTGNSPLHF.

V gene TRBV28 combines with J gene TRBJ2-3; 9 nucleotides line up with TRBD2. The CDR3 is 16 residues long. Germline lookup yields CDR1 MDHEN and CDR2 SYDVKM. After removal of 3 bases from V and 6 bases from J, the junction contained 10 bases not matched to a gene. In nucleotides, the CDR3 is TGTGCCAGCAGTTTGGGCCCCGGGACTAGCTTGGATACGCAGTATTTT. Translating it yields CASSLGPGTSLDTQYF.

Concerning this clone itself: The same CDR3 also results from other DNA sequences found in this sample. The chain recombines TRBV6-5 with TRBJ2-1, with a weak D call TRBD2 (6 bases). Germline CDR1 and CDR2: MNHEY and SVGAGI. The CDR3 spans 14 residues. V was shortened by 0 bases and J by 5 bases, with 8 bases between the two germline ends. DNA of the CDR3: TGTGCCAGCAGTTACTCTTCGGGAGACAATGAGCAGTTCTTC. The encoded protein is CASSYSSGDNEQFF.

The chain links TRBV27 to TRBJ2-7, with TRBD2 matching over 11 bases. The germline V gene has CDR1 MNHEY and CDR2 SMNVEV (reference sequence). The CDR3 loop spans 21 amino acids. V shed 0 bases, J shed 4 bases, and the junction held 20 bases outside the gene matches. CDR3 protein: CASSLSIYPGLAGGSAYEQYF. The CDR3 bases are TGTGCCAGCAGTTTATCGATTTATCCGGGGCTAGCGGGAGGTTCTGCTTACGAGCAGTACTTC.

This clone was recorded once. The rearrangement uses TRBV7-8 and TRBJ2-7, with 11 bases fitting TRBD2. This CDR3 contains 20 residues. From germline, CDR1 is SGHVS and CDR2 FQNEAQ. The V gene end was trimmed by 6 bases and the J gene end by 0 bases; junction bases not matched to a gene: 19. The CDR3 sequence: CASSYQRSALAGAYSYEQYF. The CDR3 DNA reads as TGTGCCAGCAGTTACCAAAGGAGTGCACTAGCGGGGGCCTACTCCTACGAGCAGTACTTC.

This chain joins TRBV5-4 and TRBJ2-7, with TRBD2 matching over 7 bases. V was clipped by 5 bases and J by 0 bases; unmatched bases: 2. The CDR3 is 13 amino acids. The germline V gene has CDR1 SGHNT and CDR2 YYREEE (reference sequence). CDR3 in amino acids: CASRSGASYEQYF. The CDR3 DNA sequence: TGTGCCAGCAGAAGCGGGGCCTCCTACGAGCAGTACTTC. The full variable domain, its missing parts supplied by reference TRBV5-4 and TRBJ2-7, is ETGVTQSPTHLIKTRGQQVTLRCSSQSGHNTVSWYQQALGQGPQFIFQYYREEENGRGNFPPRFSGLQFPNYSSELNVNALELDDSALYLCASRSGASYEQYFGPGTRLTVT.

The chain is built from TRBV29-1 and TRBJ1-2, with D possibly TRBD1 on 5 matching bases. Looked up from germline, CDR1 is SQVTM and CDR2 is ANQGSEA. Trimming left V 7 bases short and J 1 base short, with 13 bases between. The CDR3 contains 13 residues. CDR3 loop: CSGLQQDNYGYTF. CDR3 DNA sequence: TGCAGCGGACTCCAACAGGATAACTATGGCTACACCTTC.

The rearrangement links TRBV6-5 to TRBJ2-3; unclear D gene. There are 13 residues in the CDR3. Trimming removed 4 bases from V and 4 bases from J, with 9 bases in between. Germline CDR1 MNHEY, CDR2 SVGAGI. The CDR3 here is CASSSLHADTQYF. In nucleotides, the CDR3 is TGTGCCAGCAGTTCCCTCCACGCAGATACGCAGTATTTT.

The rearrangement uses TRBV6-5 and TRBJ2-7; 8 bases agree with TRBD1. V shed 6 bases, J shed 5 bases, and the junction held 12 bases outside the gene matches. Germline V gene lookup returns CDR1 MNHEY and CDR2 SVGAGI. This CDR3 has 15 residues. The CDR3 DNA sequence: TGTGCCAGCAGCCTGACGAGACAGGGGTTTGACGAGCAGTACTTC. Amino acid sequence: CASSLTRQGFDEQYF.

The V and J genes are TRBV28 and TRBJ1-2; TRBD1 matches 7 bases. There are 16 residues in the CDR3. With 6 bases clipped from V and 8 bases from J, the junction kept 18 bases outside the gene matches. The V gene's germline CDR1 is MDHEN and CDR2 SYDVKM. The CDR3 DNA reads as TGTGCCAGCAGCCGGGGTCCGAGTGAGGGGGCGCAGGGCTACACCTTC. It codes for CASSRGPSEGAQGYTF.

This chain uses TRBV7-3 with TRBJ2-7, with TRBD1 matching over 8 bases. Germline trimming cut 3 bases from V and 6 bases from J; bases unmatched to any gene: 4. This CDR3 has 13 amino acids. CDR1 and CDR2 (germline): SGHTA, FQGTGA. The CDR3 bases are TGTGCCAGCAGCTTTGACAGGGGCCTCGAGCAGTACTTC. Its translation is CASSFDRGLEQYF.

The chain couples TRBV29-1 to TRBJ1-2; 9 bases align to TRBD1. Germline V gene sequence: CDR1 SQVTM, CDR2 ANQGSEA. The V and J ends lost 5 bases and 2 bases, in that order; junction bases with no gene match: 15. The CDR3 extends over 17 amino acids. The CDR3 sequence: CSVIGLARDRVNYGYTF. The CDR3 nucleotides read TGCAGCGTTATAGGGTTAGCCCGGGACAGGGTGAACTATGGCTACACCTTC.